This T cell receptor (beta chain) originates from a study of T cell repertoires in cytomegalovirus infection. Across the whole study: In public TCR beta signatures, there were indications of both CMV infection and matching HLA type.

In this sample, this clonotype turned up many times. What it binds is not known. Via MiXCR, TCRdb re-called the reads, giving one row per CDR3 protein. The sample lists around 740,000 distinct CDR3 sequences; under 40% were seen once. The study, taken as a whole, reports: The cumulative frequency of public TCR beta families distinguished individuals who carried CMV together with the relevant HLA.

Input material: PBMCs. The clonotype was recovered from a human donor in good health (CMV status not recorded). Some clones in this sample may be carry-over from other donors' samples.

This CDR3 is CASSSDPTYEQYF. The CDR3 nucleotides are TGTGCCAGCAGCTCGGACCCCACCTACGAGCAGTACTTC. The chain recombines TRBV7-6 with TRBJ2-7; D unresolved. From germline, CDR1 is SGHVS and CDR2 FNYEAQ. The CDR3 runs to 13 residues. V lost 4 bases to trimming and J lost 2 bases, with 9 bases between them.